This T cell receptor beta chain was profiled in a study of blood T cell repertoires in COVID-19. Study context: Both acute and convalescent COVID-19 samples were obtained from the United States, Italy and Spain.

Enrollees, roughly 18 to 95 years old, lived in about two dozen US areas. Participants had their cohort set by participant-reported clinical history. In the authors' methods: For nucleated cells, counts were estimated from reference gene primer amplification. The method was immunoSEQ multiplex PCR; TCRdb's version includes in-frame clones alone and lacks a portion of them. D and trimming come from the DNA, and the V and J calls and clone size come from that table. The sample records roughly 220,000 clones, approximately 80% being singletons. This receptor was identified in a man aged 25 to 40 with acute COVID-19. The sequencing input was PBMCs or T cells enriched from blood (not recorded which).

In nucleotides, the CDR3 is TGCGCCAGCAGCTTGGCCTGGCGGTCCTCAGATACGCAGTATTTT. It translates to CASSLAWRSSDTQYF. The chain uses TRBV5-1 and TRBJ2-3; D gene uncertain. This CDR3 region has 15 residues. Germline loops: CDR1 SGHRS, CDR2 YFSETQ. V was trimmed by 0 bases and J by 4 bases, leaving 12 bases between them. The full variable domain, with the rest looked up from reference TRBV5-1 and TRBJ2-3, is KAGVTQTPRYLIKTRGQQVTLSCSPISGHRSVSWYQQTPGQGLQFLFEYFSETQRNKGNFPGRFSGRQFSNSRSEMNVSTLELGDSALYLCASSLAWRSSDTQYFGPGTRLTVL.